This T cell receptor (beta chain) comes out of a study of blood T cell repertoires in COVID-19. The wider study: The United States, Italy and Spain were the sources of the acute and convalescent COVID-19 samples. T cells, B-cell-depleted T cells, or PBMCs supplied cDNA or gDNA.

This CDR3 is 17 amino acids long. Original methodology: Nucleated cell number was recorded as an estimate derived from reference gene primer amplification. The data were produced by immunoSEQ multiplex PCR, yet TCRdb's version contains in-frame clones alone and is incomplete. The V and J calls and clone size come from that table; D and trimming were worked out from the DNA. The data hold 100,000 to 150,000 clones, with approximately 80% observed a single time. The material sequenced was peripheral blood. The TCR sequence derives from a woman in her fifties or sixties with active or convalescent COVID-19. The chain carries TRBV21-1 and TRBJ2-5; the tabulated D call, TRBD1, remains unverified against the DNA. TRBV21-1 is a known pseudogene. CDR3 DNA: TGTGCCAGCAGTAAGAACCGGGACATCCCAAGTGGGGAGACCCAGTACTTC. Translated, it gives CASSKNRDIPSGETQYF.